The 5 T cell receptor beta chains listed next were all sequenced from one sample in a study of human T cells and chemical hapten exposure. TCRdb itself ran the RACE reads through MiXCR, one entry per CDR3 protein. The sample holds approximately 72,000 distinct CDR3 sequences; over 8.5% are singletons and the top ten take roughly 1.3%. Documented time point: patch test 3, about 24 weeks after DPC sensitization. This sample's treatment: therapeutic diphenylcyclopropenone sensitization with weekly scalp DPC. This material consisted of whole blood, taken in connection with sensitization to the hapten diphenylcyclopropenone (DPC). The receptor source for this set is a woman between 45 and 65 years old with alopecia areata. Some clones in this sample may be carry-over from other donors' samples.

The table lists this clonotype with many counts. The genes are TRBV28 and TRBJ2-1, with 7 bases matching TRBD2. Losses at the gene ends were 5 bases for V and 5 bases for J; bases not matched to a gene: 9. Germline-derived CDR1 and CDR2 are MDHEN and SYDVKM. The CDR3 runs to 15 residues. The CDR3 is CASSISRTRDNEQFF. The CDR3 DNA reads TGTGCCAGCAGTATATCCCGGACTAGAGACAATGAGCAGTTCTTC.

This clonotype occurred many times. This chain uses TRBV11-2 with TRBJ1-6, with TRBD1 identical over 9 bases. Germline V lookup: CDR1 SGHAT, CDR2 FQNNGV. The CDR3 is made up of 16 amino acids. J was trimmed by 7 bases and V by 5 bases; bases with no gene match: 9. The CDR3 here is CASSLPRGQGNSPLHF. The DNA of the CDR3 is TGTGCCAGCAGCCTCCCCAGGGGACAGGGAAATTCACCCCTCCACTTT.

This clonotype was detected only a few times. J is TRBJ2-3 and V is TRBV7-6; either TRBD1 or TRBD2 may supply D (5 bases each). The CDR3 has 14 residues. Germline CDR1 reads SGHVS; CDR2 reads FNYEAQ. V lost 5 bases and J 6 bases, leaving 15 bases between the germline ends. The CDR3 loop is CASSGGTFVDTQYF. The CDR3 bases are TGTGCCAGCAGCGGTGGGACCTTCGTGGATACGCAGTATTTT.

This clonotype was observed at least ten times. The chain links TRBV28 to TRBJ2-5; D unresolved. CDR3 length: 14 amino acids. V was pared by 7 bases and J by 5 bases, with 17 bases between. CDR1 is MDHEN, CDR2 SYDVKM, per germline. DNA for the CDR3: TGTGCCAGCAAAGGATCGACCCCGACGGAGACCCAGTACTTC. Residues: CASKGSTPTETQYF.

The sample holds many counts of this clonotype. The rearrangement joins TRBV18 to TRBJ1-5; D is possibly TRBD1 (5 bases). The CDR3 sequence is 16 residues long. Deletions cut 2 bases from V and 0 bases from J, with 11 bases between. From germline, CDR1 is KGHSH and CDR2 LQKENI. The CDR3 spells CASSPDSRYSNQPQHF. Here the CDR3 DNA reads TGTGCCAGCTCACCAGACAGCCGTTATAGCAATCAGCCCCAGCATTTT.